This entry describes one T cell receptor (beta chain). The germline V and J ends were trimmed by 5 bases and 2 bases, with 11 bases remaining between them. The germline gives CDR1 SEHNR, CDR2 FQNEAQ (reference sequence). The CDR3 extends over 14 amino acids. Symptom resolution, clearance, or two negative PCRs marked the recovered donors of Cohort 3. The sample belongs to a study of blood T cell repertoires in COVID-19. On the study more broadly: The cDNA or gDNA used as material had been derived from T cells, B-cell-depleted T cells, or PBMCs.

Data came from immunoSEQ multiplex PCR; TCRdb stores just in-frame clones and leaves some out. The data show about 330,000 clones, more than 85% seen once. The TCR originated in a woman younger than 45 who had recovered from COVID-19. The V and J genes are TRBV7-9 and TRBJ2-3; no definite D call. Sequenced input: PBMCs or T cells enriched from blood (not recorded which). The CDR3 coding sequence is TGTGCCAGCAGCCTCCTGGAGTACACAGATACGCAGTATTTT. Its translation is CASSLLEYTDTQYF.